The 11 T cell receptor beta chains in this list originate from one sample, sequenced in a study of blood T cell repertoires in COVID-19. Assay used: immunoSEQ multiplex PCR; TCRdb lists only in-frame clones, some missing. The sample yields approximately 300,000 clones, 85% to 90% seen once. Material: PBMCs or T cells enriched from blood (not recorded which). These receptors all come from a woman aged 18-35 years with acute COVID-19.

Remarks on this clone: The junction differs from germline at one of its ends, possibly a read error. The chain has TRBV18 and TRBJ2-5; 7 bases fit TRBD1. This CDR3 is 14 amino acids long. Germline V gives CDR1 KGHSH, CDR2 LQKENI. The CDR3 loop reads CASSPWQGEEAQYF. DNA for the CDR3: TGTGCCAGCTCACCGTGGCAGGGGGAAGAGGCCCAGTACTTC.

The V gene is TRBV9, the J gene TRBJ2-5, with 9 bases identical to TRBD2. The CDR3 is made up of 16 amino acids. V gave up 7 bases and J gave up 1 base; unmatched junction bases: 11. CDR1 and CDR2 (germline): SGDLS, YYNGEE. Here the CDR3 DNA reads TGTGCCAGCGGAGGGCTAGCGGGATCCTCCCAAGAGACCCAGTACTTC. Its protein is CASGGLAGSSQETQYF.

V is TRBV29-1 and J is TRBJ1-2, with 10 bases matching TRBD1. Trimming cost V 7 bases and J 8 bases; bases outside gene matches: 10. This CDR3 is 13 amino acids long. Per the germline V gene, CDR1 is SQVTM and CDR2 is ANQGSEA. In DNA, the CDR3 is TGCAGCGCCCGAGGGACAGGGGATAGGGGCTACACCTTC. Protein product: CSARGTGDRGYTF. Drawing the rest from reference TRBV29-1 and TRBJ1-2, the complete variable domain is SAVISQKPSRDICQRGTSLTIQCQVDSQVTMMFWYRQQPGQSLTLIATANQGSEATYESGFVIDKFPISRPNLTFSTLTVSNMSPEDSSIYLCSARGTGDRGYTFGSGTRLTVV.

The rearrangement uses TRBV4-2 and TRBJ1-6; D is unresolved. The V end was cut by 2 bases, the J end by 0 bases, with 11 bases between. The CDR3 is made up of 17 amino acids. Germline V gene lookup returns CDR1 LGHNA and CDR2 YNFKEQ. The CDR3 protein is CASSQNRGGSYNSPLHF. CDR3 in DNA: TGTGCCAGCAGCCAAAACCGGGGAGGCTCCTATAATTCACCCCTCCACTTT.

J is TRBJ1-5 and V is TRBV7-2, with unresolved D. The CDR3 contains 14 residues. CDR1 is SGHTA, CDR2 FQGNSA, per germline. Trimming stripped 2 bases from V and 8 bases from J, with 13 bases between. This CDR3 is CASSLNPGAKPQHF. CDR3 sequence (DNA): TGTGCCAGCAGCTTAAACCCGGGTGCGAAGCCCCAGCATTTT.

The CDR3 here is CASSISPGIPYEQYF. In DNA form, the CDR3 reads TGTGCCAGTAGTATTTCCCCAGGGATCCCCTACGAGCAGTACTTC. The chain carries TRBV19 and TRBJ2-7, with D maybe TRBD1 (5 bases). The CDR3 totals 15 residues. Germline assignment: CDR1 LNHDA and CDR2 SQIVND (reference sequence). Trimming pared 3 bases from V and 2 bases from J, leaving 14 bases between.

The chain links TRBV29-1 to TRBJ1-3; D uncertain. Germline CDR1 reads SQVTM; CDR2 reads ANQGSEA. Trimming took 3 bases from V and 3 from J, leaving 3 bases between them. The CDR3 spans 11 residues. The chain's CDR3 is CSVDIGNTIYF. CDR3 coding DNA: TGCAGCGTTGATATTGGAAACACCATATATTTT.

This clone was detected only once. The gene calls are TRBV7-2 and TRBJ2-3; TRBD2 aligns across 15 bases. With 5 bases clipped from V and 3 bases from J, the junction kept 9 bases outside the gene matches. The CDR3 length is 18 residues. The germline V gene encodes CDR1 SGHTA and CDR2 FQGNSA. This CDR3 is CASSTAGTSGRRTDTQYF. As DNA, the CDR3 is TGTGCCAGCAGCACAGCCGGGACTAGCGGGAGGAGAACAGATACGCAGTATTTT.

This clone appeared a few times. This chain links TRBV23-1 with TRBJ2-7, with 11 bases fitting TRBD1. TRBV23-1 is an open reading frame whose function is uncertain. The CDR3 is made up of 17 amino acids. The V segment lost 0 bases and the J segment 1 base; nucleotides outside the gene matches: 5. CDR3 residues: CASSQSVGTGGSYEQYF. The CDR3 DNA follows: TGCGCCAGCAGTCAATCAGTAGGGACAGGGGGTTCCTACGAGCAGTACTTC.

The V call is TRBV28, the J call TRBJ1-2; perhaps TRBD1 as D (6 bases). This CDR3 is 16 amino acids long. Looked up from germline, CDR1 is MDHEN and CDR2 is SYDVKM. V lost 3 bases and J 4 bases, leaving 18 bases between the germline ends. The CDR3 protein is CASSFRSYQGTYGYTF. DNA for the CDR3: TGTGCCAGCAGTTTTAGGTCGTATCAGGGGACCTATGGCTACACCTTC.

This clone was counted between two and nine times. This chain links TRBV7-2 with TRBJ1-3; the D is unclear. V lost 2 bases and J 1 base, leaving 18 bases between the germline ends. CDR3 length: 18 amino acids. Looked up from germline, CDR1 is SGHTA and CDR2 is FQGNSA. The CDR3 DNA is TGTGCCAGCAGCTTAAACGCCCCCGGGGTTGGGTCTGGAAACACCATATATTTT. Protein sequence: CASSLNAPGVGSGNTIYF. The full variable domain, rest sourced from reference TRBV7-2 and TRBJ1-3, is GAGVSQSPSNKVTEKGKDVELRCDPISGHTALYWYRQSLGQGLEFLIYFQGNSAPDKSGLPSDRFSAERTGGSVSTLTIQRTQQEDSAVYLCASSLNAPGVGSGNTIYFGEGSWLTVV.